A selection of T cell receptor beta chains follows, all from one sample in a study of blood T cell repertoires in COVID-19. Generated by immunoSEQ multiplex PCR, the TCRdb table keeps only in-frame clones and is missing some. The data hold 450,000 or so clones, with approximately 90% observed a single time. Sequences were obtained from peripheral blood. All receptors derive from a man aged 18-30 years with COVID-19, enrolled during active disease. Both conserved end residues are part of each CDR3. The order of the fields is D gene, V gene, J gene, clone size, CDR3 DNA, CDR3 protein. The D gene is left open where the match is weak. Rows may omit the clone size; those that give it use once, few, many or a size class.

d_gene: TRBD2; v_gene: TRBV4-2; j_gene: TRBJ2-3; abundance: NA; CDR3nt: TGTGCCAGCAGCCAAGACTCGTCGCGGGGGGGCCGCGATACGCAGTATTTT; CDR3aa: CASSQDSSRGGRDTQYF
d_gene: NA; v_gene: TRBV19; j_gene: TRBJ2-7; abundance: many; CDR3nt: TGTGCCAGTAGTGACAGGATAGGGGACGAGCAGTACTTC; CDR3aa: CASSDRIGDEQYF
d_gene: TRBD1; v_gene: TRBV3-1/TRBV3-2; j_gene: TRBJ1-4; abundance: NA; CDR3nt: TGTGCCAGCAGCCCCCTTCCCGGACAGGGGAATGAAAAACTGTTTTTT; CDR3aa: CASSPLPGQGNEKLFF
d_gene: NA; v_gene: TRBV7-9; j_gene: TRBJ1-2; abundance: NA; CDR3nt: TGTGCCAGCAGCTCCAGAGAGGTGCTGATGTATGGCTACACCTTC; CDR3aa: CASSSREVLMYGYTF
d_gene: TRBD1; v_gene: TRBV3-1/TRBV3-2; j_gene: TRBJ1-3; abundance: NA; CDR3nt: TGTGCCAGCAGCCCAGACAGGGGGCTCGGAAACACCATATATTTT; CDR3aa: CASSPDRGLGNTIYF
d_gene: NA; v_gene: TRBV12-3/TRBV12-4; j_gene: TRBJ1-5; abundance: NA; CDR3nt: TGTGCCAGCAGCCTCCGCTACCAGCCCCAGCATTTT; CDR3aa: CASSLRYQPQHF
d_gene: TRBD1; v_gene: TRBV20-1; j_gene: TRBJ1-1; abundance: NA; CDR3nt: TGCAGTGCGGCACAGGGGAACGAAGCTTTCTTT; CDR3aa: CSAAQGNEAFF
d_gene: TRBD1; v_gene: TRBV5-1; j_gene: TRBJ2-1; abundance: NA; CDR3nt: TGCGCCAGCAGCTTTGATGGACAGGGTTACAATGAGCAGTTCTTC; CDR3aa: CASSFDGQGYNEQFF
d_gene: NA; v_gene: TRBV9; j_gene: TRBJ1-4; abundance: once; CDR3nt: TGTGCCAGCAGCGTAGATCTACCTAATGAAAAACTGTTTTTT; CDR3aa: CASSVDLPNEKLFF
d_gene: TRBD2; v_gene: TRBV2; j_gene: TRBJ2-5; abundance: once; CDR3nt: TGTGCCAGCGCGAGTGGGCTAGCGGGGGGTTCGGGCGAGACCCAGTACTTC; CDR3aa: CASASGLAGGSGETQYF